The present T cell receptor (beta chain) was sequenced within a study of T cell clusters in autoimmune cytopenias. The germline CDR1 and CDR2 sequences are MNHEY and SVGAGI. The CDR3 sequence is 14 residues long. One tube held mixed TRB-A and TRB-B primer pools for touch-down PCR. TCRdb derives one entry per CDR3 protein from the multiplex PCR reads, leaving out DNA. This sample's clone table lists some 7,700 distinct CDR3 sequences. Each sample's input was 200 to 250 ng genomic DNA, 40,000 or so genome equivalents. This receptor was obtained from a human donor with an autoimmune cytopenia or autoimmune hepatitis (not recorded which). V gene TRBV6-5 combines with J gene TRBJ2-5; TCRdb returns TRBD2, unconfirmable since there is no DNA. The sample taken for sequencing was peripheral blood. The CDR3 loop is CASSVRTLPRPEYF.